The clone carrying this TCR beta chain was recorded many times. The antigen remains unidentified. The V and J ends lost 3 bases and 0 bases respectively, with 11 bases between them. CDR3 length: 15 amino acids. CDR1 is KGHSH, CDR2 LQKENI, per germline. The sample originates from a study of CD8 T cells in ankylosing spondylitis. Study observations and caveats: A motif of eight highly homologous TCR beta variants was seen as apparently characteristic of ankylosing spondylitis blood.

TCRdb re-called the 5' RACE reads through MiXCR, storing one row per CDR3 protein. This table has 200,000 to 250,000 distinct CDR3 sequences, 20% to 30% appearing once. The TCR comes from a male donor with ankylosing spondylitis or in good health (not recorded which). Input material: blood, either unsorted or a sorted T cell fraction (not recorded which). The gene calls are TRBV18 and TRBJ1-1; D unclear. The CDR3 protein is CASSPSGAVNTEAFF. The CDR3 DNA reads TGTGCCAGCTCACCGTCCGGAGCCGTGAACACTGAAGCTTTCTTT.